These T cell receptor beta chains were read from a single sample in a study of blood T cell repertoires in COVID-19. The table came from immunoSEQ multiplex PCR; TCRdb's copy has only in-frame clones and leaves some out. The sample lists 200,000 to 250,000 clones; approximately 81% were seen once. Sequencing used peripheral blood. Every receptor here comes from a woman aged 80 or over with active or convalescent COVID-19. Each CDR3 is given with its conserved first and last residue. A D gene is named only where the DNA matches it firmly. Only some rows state a clone size, as once, few, many or a class for expanded clones.

TRBV28,-,-,TRBJ2-5,CASSPIGRQETQYF,TGTGCCAGCAGCCCTATAGGCAGGCAAGAGACCCAGTACTTC
TRBV20-1,TRBD1,-,TRBJ2-7,CSASPRQGRYEQYF,TGCAGTGCTAGTCCGAGACAGGGTCGGTACGAGCAGTACTTC
TRBV11-2,-,-,TRBJ2-7,CASSLDREGGREQYF,TGTGCCAGCAGCTTAGATAGAGAGGGAGGACGCGAGCAGTACTTC
TRBV5-8,-,once,TRBJ1-2,CASSLEGVGYGYTF,TGTGCCAGCAGCTTGGAAGGGGTGGGGTATGGCTACACCTTC
TRBV5-1,-,-,TRBJ2-5,CASSLATSGEKTQYF,TGCGCCAGCAGCTTGGCCACGTCAGGGGAAAAGACCCAGTACTTC
TRBV19,-,-,TRBJ1-1,CASTLGAGTGNTEAFF,TGTGCCAGTACCCTCGGGGCAGGGACTGGGAACACTGAAGCTTTCTTT
TRBV7-8,TRBD1,-,TRBJ1-2,CASSRDSPGYTF,TGTGCCAGCAGCCGGGACAGTCCTGGCTACACCTTC
TRBV7-8,-,-,TRBJ2-5,CASSFTAGRVETQYF,TGTGCCAGCAGCTTCACGGCGGGACGGGTTGAGACCCAGTACTTC
TRBV19,-,-,TRBJ1-1,CASSIGGLEAFF,TGTGCCAGTAGTATAGGTGGCCTTGAAGCTTTCTTT
TRBV7-6,TRBD2,-,TRBJ2-2,CASSSGTSGSTGELFF,TGTGCCAGCAGCTCGGGGACTAGCGGGAGCACCGGGGAGCTGTTTTTT
TRBV11-1,-,-,TRBJ1-1,CASSPRLFGTEAFF,TGTGCCAGCAGCCCCCGACTTTTCGGTACTGAAGCTTTCTTT
TRBV19,-,few,TRBJ2-7,CASSIRLGSYEQYF,TGTGCCAGTAGTATTCGGCTAGGATCGTACGAGCAGTACTTC
TRBV29-1,TRBD2,once,TRBJ2-7,CSVAGLAGTYEQYF,TGCAGCGTCGCTGGACTAGCGGGGACCTACGAGCAGTACTTC
TRBV10-3,TRBD2,-,TRBJ2-1,CAISVGSGLAGEGEQFF,TGTGCCATCAGTGTCGGTTCTGGTCTAGCGGGAGAAGGTGAGCAGTTCTTC
TRBV7-8,-,-,TRBJ2-3,CASSGSGSRDTQYF,TGTGCCAGCAGCGGGTCCGGGTCCAGAGATACGCAGTATTTT
TRBV6-5,TRBD1,-,TRBJ1-2,CASGTGGGYTF,TGTGCCAGCGGGACAGGGGGCGGCTACACCTTC
TRBV4-1,-,-,TRBJ2-7,CASSQAYEQYF,TGCGCCAGCAGCCAAGCGTACGAGCAGTACTTC
TRBV29-1,-,once,TRBJ1-6,CSVGVKRLPLHF,TGCAGCGTTGGGGTCAAAAGACTACCCCTCCACTTT
TRBV5-1,TRBD2,few,TRBJ2-3,CASSLGTSGGTDTQYF,TGCGCCAGCAGCTTGGGGACTAGCGGGGGCACAGATACGCAGTATTTT
TRBV11-3,TRBD2,-,TRBJ2-1,CASSSTLTGGGSFYNEQFF,TGTGCCAGCAGCTCGACCCTTACTGGCGGGGGGTCATTTTACAATGAGCAGTTCTTC
TRBV7-3,-,-,TRBJ2-1,CASSLLPGSYNEQFF,TGTGCCAGCAGCTTATTGCCAGGAAGTTACAATGAGCAGTTCTTC
TRBV24-1,TRBD2,few,TRBJ2-1,CATSGTSGATYNEQFF,TGTGCCACCAGTGGGACGAGCGGGGCAACCTACAATGAGCAGTTCTTC
TRBV27,TRBD1,-,TRBJ1-2,CASSSITGGYGYTF,TGTGCCAGCAGTTCTATCACAGGGGGTTATGGCTACACCTTC
TRBV28,TRBD1,-,TRBJ1-4,CASNSGQGMDIEKLFF,TGTGCCAGCAACTCTGGACAGGGGATGGACATCGAAAAACTGTTTTTT
TRBV28,-,once,TRBJ1-2,CASSLGRLIYGYTF,TGTGCCAGCAGTTTGGGCAGGCTGATCTATGGCTACACCTTC
TRBV7-2,-,once,TRBJ1-5,CASSLPGYQPQHF,TGTGCCAGCAGCTTACCAGGGTATCAGCCCCAGCATTTT
TRBV7-3,TRBD2,few,TRBJ2-3,CASSLRGAGASSTDTQYF,TGTGCCAGCAGCTTAAGGGGAGCGGGGGCATCTAGCACAGATACGCAGTATTTT
TRBV28,TRBD1,-,TRBJ1-5,CASSLDRGRIGQHF,TGTGCCAGCAGTCTCGACAGGGGGCGAATAGGCCAGCATTTT
TRBV10-3,TRBD1,once,TRBJ1-1,CAIRATGGRDTEAFF,TGTGCCATCAGGGCGACAGGGGGCCGGGACACTGAAGCTTTCTTT
TRBV19,TRBD1,once,TRBJ1-6,CASSEAGTGVSPLHF,TGTGCCAGTAGTGAAGCCGGGACAGGGGTTTCACCCCTCCACTTT
TRBV11-2,TRBD2,-,TRBJ2-3,CASSAWTSGTDTQYF,TGTGCCAGCAGCGCGTGGACTAGCGGCACAGATACGCAGTATTTT
TRBV7-2,TRBD1,few,TRBJ1-4,CASSLYTGGNEKLFF,TGTGCCAGCAGCCTATATACAGGGGGGAATGAAAAACTGTTTTTT
TRBV19,TRBD1,once,TRBJ2-7,CASSSYDRDGSHEQYF,TGTGCCAGTAGTTCCTATGACAGGGATGGATCCCACGAGCAGTACTTC
TRBV7-2,TRBD1,many,TRBJ1-3,CASSFRGLGGNTIYF,TGTGCCAGCAGCTTTAGGGGGCTAGGTGGAAACACCATATATTTT